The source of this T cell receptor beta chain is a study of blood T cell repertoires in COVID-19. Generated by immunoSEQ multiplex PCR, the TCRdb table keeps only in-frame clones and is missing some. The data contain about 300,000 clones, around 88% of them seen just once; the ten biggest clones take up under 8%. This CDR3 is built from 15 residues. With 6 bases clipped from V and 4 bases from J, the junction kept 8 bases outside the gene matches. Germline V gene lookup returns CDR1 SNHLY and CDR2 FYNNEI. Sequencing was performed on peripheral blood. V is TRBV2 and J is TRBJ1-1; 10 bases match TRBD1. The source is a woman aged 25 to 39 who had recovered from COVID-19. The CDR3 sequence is CASRPDRGYLTEAFF. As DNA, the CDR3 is TGTGCCAGCAGGCCGGACAGGGGGTACCTCACTGAAGCTTTCTTT.